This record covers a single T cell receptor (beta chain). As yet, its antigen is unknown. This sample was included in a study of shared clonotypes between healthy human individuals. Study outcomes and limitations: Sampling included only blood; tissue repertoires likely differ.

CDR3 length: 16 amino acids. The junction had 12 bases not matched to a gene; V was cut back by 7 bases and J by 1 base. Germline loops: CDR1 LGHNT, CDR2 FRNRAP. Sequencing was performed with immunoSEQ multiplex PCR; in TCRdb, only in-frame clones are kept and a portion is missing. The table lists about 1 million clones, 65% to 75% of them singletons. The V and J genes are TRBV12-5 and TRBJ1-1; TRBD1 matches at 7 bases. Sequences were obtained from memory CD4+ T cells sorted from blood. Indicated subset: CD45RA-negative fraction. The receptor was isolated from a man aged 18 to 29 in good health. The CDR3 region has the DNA TGTGCTAGTGATGCCGGGACAGTTAGCCGGAACACTGAAGCTTTCTTT. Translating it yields CASDAGTVSRNTEAFF.